The 25 T cell receptor beta chains below all came from one sample that was sequenced in a study of early T cells in non-severe SARS-CoV-2 infection. TCRdb reprocessed the 5' RACE reads with MiXCR, giving one entry per CDR3 protein. The table includes about 52,000 distinct CDR3 sequences, approximately 10% detected once. Material: whole blood. These receptors were taken from an adult who was a healthcare worker with PCR-confirmed SARS-CoV-2 infection or an uninfected control (not recorded which).

J is TRBJ2-7 and V is TRBV11-2; D is possibly TRBD2 (5 bases). Germline loops: CDR1 SGHAT, CDR2 FQNNGV. Deletions cut 7 bases from V and 6 bases from J, with 22 bases between. CDR3 size: 15 residues. CDR3 protein: CASKQSRGLMGEQYF. CDR3 nucleotides: TGTGCCAGCAAACAGAGCCGGGGTCTGATGGGCGAGCAGTACTTC. Combining the CDR3 with reference TRBV11-2 and TRBJ2-7 gives the whole variable domain EAGVAQSPRYKIIEKRQSVAFWCNPISGHATLYWYQQILGQGPKLLIQFQNNGVVDDSQLPKDRFSAERLKGVDSTLKIQPAKLEDSAVYLCASKQSRGLMGEQYFGPGTRLTVT.

This clonotype has a count of ten or more. The V gene is TRBV28, the J gene TRBJ1-2, with D maybe TRBD1 (5 bases). The CDR3 is 13 residues long. V lost 2 bases and J lost 8, with 12 bases in between. The germline V gene encodes CDR1 MDHEN and CDR2 SYDVKM. The CDR3 is CASSLRPGSGYTF. The CDR3 region has the DNA TGTGCCAGCAGTTTACGGCCAGGGTCAGGCTACACCTTC.

The rearrangement links TRBV11-2 to TRBJ2-2; D might be TRBD1 or TRBD2, each matching 5 bases. V was pared by 5 bases and J by 5 bases, with 18 bases between. CDR1 is SGHAT, CDR2 FQNNGV, per germline. The CDR3 is 16 amino acids. CDR3 in amino acids: CASSVGTTLGTGELFF. Written as DNA, the CDR3 is TGTGCCAGCAGCGTCGGGACCACCTTGGGGACCGGGGAGCTGTTTTTT.

J is TRBJ2-5 and V is TRBV2, with 8 bases lining up with TRBD1. V dropped 6 bases and J dropped 4; count of bases not matched to a gene: 1. The CDR3 covers 12 residues. Germline assignment: CDR1 SNHLY and CDR2 FYNNEI. Written as DNA, the CDR3 is TGTGCCAGCAGGACAGGGGCAGAGACCCAGTACTTC. It yields the protein CASRTGAETQYF.

The chain links TRBV4-1 to TRBJ2-3, with a weak D call TRBD2 (6 bases). V was shortened by 2 bases and J by 0 bases, with 9 bases between the two germline ends. This CDR3 is built from 15 residues. CDR1 is MGHRA and CDR2 is YSYEKL in the germline V gene. The CDR3 DNA reads as TGCGCCAGCAGCCAACTAAGCGGGAGCACAGATACGCAGTATTTT. Residues: CASSQLSGSTDTQYF.

This clonotype was counted at least ten times. This chain uses TRBV3-1 with TRBJ2-5; 8 bases agree with TRBD2. The CDR3 is 15 amino acids. Per the germline V gene, CDR1 is LGHDT and CDR2 is YNNKEL (reference sequence). V shed 4 bases, J shed 3 bases, and the junction held 7 bases outside the gene matches. CDR3 bases: TGTGCCAGCAGCCGGCGTCAAGCGGGGGAAGAGACCCAGTACTTC. It is translated as CASSRRQAGEETQYF.

This clonotype turned up a few times. The rearrangement joins TRBV19 to TRBJ2-7; 7 nucleotides align to TRBD1. The germline V gene encodes CDR1 LNHDA and CDR2 SQIVND (reference sequence). Trimming cost V 4 bases and J 4 bases; bases outside gene matches: 10. CDR3 length: 15 residues. CDR3 in amino acids: CASSRPAGTEYEQYF. Written as DNA, the CDR3 is TGTGCCAGTAGTAGACCCGCCGGGACAGAATACGAGCAGTACTTC.

The genes are TRBV5-1 and TRBJ1-6, with TRBD1 as a possible D gene (5 bases). The CDR3 contains 13 residues. Germline lookup yields CDR1 SGHRS and CDR2 YFSETQ. V was clipped by 0 bases and J by 12 bases, with 10 bases between them. CDR3 DNA: TGCGCCAGCAGCTTGGAGGGCGACAGACCCCTCCACTTT. It yields the protein CASSLEGDRPLHF.

V gene TRBV5-1 combines with J gene TRBJ2-1; D possibly matches TRBD1 or TRBD2 (6 bases each). The CDR3 sequence is 16 residues long. V lost 3 bases, J lost 5 bases, and 18 bases lay in between. Germline V lookup: CDR1 SGHRS, CDR2 YFSETQ. The chain's CDR3 is CASSSLQGLKDNEQFF. The CDR3 DNA reads TGCGCCAGCAGCTCATTACAGGGACTTAAGGACAATGAGCAGTTCTTC.

In this sample, this clonotype turned up many times. V and J are TRBV6-6 and TRBJ2-3, with 13 positions matching TRBD2. Germline CDR1 MNHNY, CDR2 SVGAGI (reference sequence). The CDR3 spans 16 residues. The V gene end was trimmed by 4 bases and the J gene end by 4 bases; junction bases not matched to a gene: 5. The CDR3 nucleotides read TGTGCCAGCAGTTCGGGACTAGCGGGGACCGCAGATACGCAGTATTTT. As protein: CASSSGLAGTADTQYF.

This clonotype appeared many times. The chain carries TRBV7-9 and TRBJ1-4, with D tentatively TRBD1 (6 bases). Trimming shortened V by 5 bases and J by 10 bases, and 20 bases separated the two germline ends. The CDR3 consists of 15 residues. The germline V gene encodes CDR1 SEHNR and CDR2 FQNEAQ (reference sequence). Written as DNA, the CDR3 is TGTGCCAGCAGCCCCCCAGGGGCTCCTGAGGGAAAACTGTTTTTT. It is translated as CASSPPGAPEGKLFF. The complete variable domain, with remaining parts taken from reference TRBV7-9 and TRBJ1-4, reads DTGVSQNPRHKITKRGQNVTFRCDPISEHNRLYWYRQTLGQGPEFLTYFQNEAQLEKSRLLSDRFSAERPKGSFSTLEIQRTEQGDSAMYLCASSPPGAPEGKLFFGSGTQLSVL.

The CDR3 bases are TGTGCCAGCAGCGACTTGGACGGTTTAGAAGCTTTCTTT. Its translation: CASSDLDGLEAFF. The gene calls are TRBV3-1 and TRBJ1-1; no firm D call. CDR1 is LGHDT, CDR2 YNNKEL, per germline (reference sequence). CDR3 length: 13 amino acids. V was cut by 5 bases and J by 8 bases, with 15 bases left in between.

This chain links TRBV5-6 with TRBJ2-1, with 7 bases that match TRBD1. Trimming at V came to 1 base and at J to 10 bases, leaving 2 bases not matched to a gene. This CDR3 comprises 12 residues. The germline V gene encodes CDR1 SGHDT and CDR2 YYEEEE. The CDR3 coding sequence is TGTGCCAGCAGCTTGTTGACAGGGGAGCAGTTCTTC. Residues: CASSLLTGEQFF.

The chain links TRBV27 to TRBJ1-5; the match to TRBD1 covers 7 bases. The trim removed 4 bases at V and 4 bases at J, leaving 4 bases unmatched. There are 14 residues in the CDR3. Per germline, CDR1 MNHEY and CDR2 SMNVEV (reference sequence). CDR3 amino acids: CASSSGTANQPQHF. The DNA for the CDR3 is TGTGCCAGCAGTTCTGGGACAGCTAATCAGCCCCAGCATTTT.

The rearrangement joins TRBV28 to TRBJ2-1; TRBD1 or TRBD2 may be the D gene (6 bases each). CDR3 length: 17 amino acids. Germline-derived CDR1 and CDR2 are MDHEN and SYDVKM. The V gene lost 2 bases and the J gene lost 13 bases, with 27 bases spanning the gap. The CDR3 coding sequence is TGTGCCAGCAGTTTAACCGGGGGCGCGGGCGGCCTGGTGGCCCAGTTCTTC. Its protein is CASSLTGGAGGLVAQFF.

The chain joins TRBV7-6 to TRBJ2-3, with TRBD2 as a possible D gene (5 bases). Trimming stripped 5 bases from V and 0 bases from J, with 15 bases between. Germline CDR1 reads SGHVS; CDR2 reads FNYEAQ. This CDR3 contains 16 residues. Here the CDR3 reads CASSGGLQVSTDTQYF. CDR3 DNA sequence: TGTGCCAGCAGCGGAGGTCTTCAGGTTAGCACAGATACGCAGTATTTT.

This clonotype has at least ten counts. This chain connects TRBV30 to TRBJ2-1, with 10 bases lining up with TRBD2. V lost 5 bases and J lost 7; bases outside the gene matches: 8. Germline V CDR1 and CDR2: GTSNPN, SVGIG (reference sequence). The CDR3 runs 14 residues. The CDR3 DNA reads as TGTGCCTGGGGGAGCGGGAGGGTTCGGAATGAGCAGTTCTTC. This sequence encodes CAWGSGRVRNEQFF. Full variable domain (rest looked up from reference TRBV30 and TRBJ2-1): SQTIHQWPATLVQPVGSPLSLECTVEGTSNPNLYWYRQAAGRGLQLLFYSVGIGQISSEVPQNLSASRPQDRQFILSSKKLLLSDSGFYLCAWGSGRVRNEQFFGPGTRLTVL.

This clonotype was counted at least ten times. This chain uses TRBV19 with TRBJ1-4; no clear D. This CDR3 is built from 14 residues. Trimming cost V 4 bases and J 7 bases, with 13 bases left between them. Germline V gene data show CDR1 as LNHDA and CDR2 as SQIVND (reference sequence). For the CDR3, the DNA is TGTGCCAGTAGTAGGTCCCAACGGAGTGAAAAACTGTTTTTT. It is translated as CASSRSQRSEKLFF.

The chain carries TRBV10-2 and TRBJ1-1; no clear D gene. This CDR3 has 11 amino acids. V was shortened by 4 bases and J by 1 base, with 1 base between the two germline ends. Germline-derived CDR1 and CDR2 are WSHSY and SAAADI. The CDR3: CASSGNTEAFF. As DNA, the CDR3 is TGCGCCAGCAGTGGGAACACTGAAGCTTTCTTT.

This clonotype has at least ten counts. V and J are TRBV7-8 and TRBJ2-1, with 7 positions matching TRBD2. With 5 bases clipped from V and 0 bases from J, the junction kept 7 bases outside the gene matches. The CDR3 loop spans 16 amino acids. Germline V CDR1 and CDR2: SGHVS, FQNEAQ. CDR3 sequence reads: CASSPFTSASYNEQFF. DNA of the CDR3: TGTGCCAGCAGCCCCTTTACTAGCGCCTCCTACAATGAGCAGTTCTTC.

This clonotype was seen more than once but under ten times. This chain joins TRBV5-1 and TRBJ2-7; tentative D call: TRBD1 (5 bases). Per the germline V gene, CDR1 is SGHRS and CDR2 is YFSETQ. V was trimmed by 4 bases and J by 7 bases, leaving 15 bases between them. The CDR3 spans 13 residues. The CDR3 reads CASSQNQGLEQYF. CDR3 nucleotides: TGCGCCAGCAGCCAAAACCAGGGATTAGAGCAGTACTTC.

The chain combines TRBV28 with TRBJ1-2; D is perhaps TRBD1 (6 bases). The CDR3 covers 12 residues. V lost 8 bases to trimming and J lost 8 bases, with 15 bases between them. Germline assignment: CDR1 MDHEN and CDR2 SYDVKM. Here the CDR3 DNA reads TGTGCCAGCTTGGACAGAAACGGCGGCTACACCTTC. It specifies CASLDRNGGYTF.

This clonotype showed up many times. The CDR3 nucleotides read TGTGCCAGCACAGATTACAATGAGCAGTTCTTC. Amino acids: CASTDYNEQFF. The rearrangement links TRBV28 to TRBJ2-1; D gene uncertain. Germline V gives CDR1 MDHEN, CDR2 SYDVKM. Trimming cost V 7 bases and J 4 bases, with 5 bases left between them. The CDR3 runs 11 residues.

This clonotype was seen a few times. DNA for the CDR3: TGTGCCAGCAGCTTAGGGCGGCCCACAGATACGCAGTATTTT. Protein product: CASSLGRPTDTQYF. This chain uses TRBV7-2 with TRBJ2-3; D is unclear. The V end was cut by 1 base, the J end by 2 bases, with 7 bases between. CDR3 length: 14 residues. Germline-derived CDR1 and CDR2 are SGHTA and FQGNSA.

The gene calls are TRBV24-1 and TRBJ2-3; TRBD1 aligns across 9 bases. V shed 4 bases and J 6 bases; nucleotides not matched to a gene: 10. This CDR3 comprises 16 residues. The V gene's germline CDR1 is KGHDR and CDR2 SFDVKD. CDR3 in amino acids: CATSEPAQGASDTQYF. The CDR3, as DNA: TGTGCCACCAGTGAACCAGCACAGGGGGCTTCGGATACGCAGTATTTT.